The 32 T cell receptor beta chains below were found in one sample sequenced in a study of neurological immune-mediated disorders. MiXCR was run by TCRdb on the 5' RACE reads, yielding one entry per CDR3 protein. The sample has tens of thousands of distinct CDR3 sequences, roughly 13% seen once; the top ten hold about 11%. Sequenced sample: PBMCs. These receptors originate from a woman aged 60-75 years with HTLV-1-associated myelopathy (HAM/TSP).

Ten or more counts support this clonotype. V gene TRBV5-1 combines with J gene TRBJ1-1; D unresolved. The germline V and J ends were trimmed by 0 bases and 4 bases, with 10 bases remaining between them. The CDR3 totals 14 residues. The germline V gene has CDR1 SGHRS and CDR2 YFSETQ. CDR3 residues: CASSLGYTGTEAFF. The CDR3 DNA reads TGCGCCAGCAGCTTGGGGTACACCGGCACTGAAGCTTTCTTT.

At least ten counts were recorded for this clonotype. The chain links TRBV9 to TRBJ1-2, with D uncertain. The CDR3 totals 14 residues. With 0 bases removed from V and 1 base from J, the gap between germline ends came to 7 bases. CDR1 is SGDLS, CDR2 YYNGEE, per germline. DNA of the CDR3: TGTGCCAGCAGCGTAGCTCAGAATAACTATGGCTACACCTTC. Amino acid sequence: CASSVAQNNYGYTF. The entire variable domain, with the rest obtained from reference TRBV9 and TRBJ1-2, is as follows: DSGVTQTPKHLITATGQRVTLRCSPRSGDLSVYWYQQSLDQGLQFLIQYYNGEERAKGNILERFSAQQFPDLHSELNLSSLELGDSALYFCASSVAQNNYGYTFGSGTRLTVV.

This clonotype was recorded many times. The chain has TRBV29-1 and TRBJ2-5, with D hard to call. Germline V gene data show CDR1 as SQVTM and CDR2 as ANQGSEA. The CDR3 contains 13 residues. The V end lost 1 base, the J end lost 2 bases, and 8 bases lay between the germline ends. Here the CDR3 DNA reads TGCAGCGTTGAAGGGCGGCTACAAGAGACCCAGTACTTC. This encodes CSVEGRLQETQYF.

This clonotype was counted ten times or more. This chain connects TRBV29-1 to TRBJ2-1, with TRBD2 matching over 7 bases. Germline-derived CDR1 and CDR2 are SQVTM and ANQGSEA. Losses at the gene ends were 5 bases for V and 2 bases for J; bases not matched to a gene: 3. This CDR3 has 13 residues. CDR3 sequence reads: CSVRGRPYNEQFF. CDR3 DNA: TGCAGCGTTCGCGGGAGACCCTACAATGAGCAGTTCTTC.

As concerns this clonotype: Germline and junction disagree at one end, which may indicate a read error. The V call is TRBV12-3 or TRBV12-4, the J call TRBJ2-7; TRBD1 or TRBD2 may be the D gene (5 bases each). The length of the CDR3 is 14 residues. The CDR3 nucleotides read TGTGCCATCAGTCGCTCGACGGGGCCAGGAGAGCAGTACTTC. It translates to CAISRSTGPGEQYF.

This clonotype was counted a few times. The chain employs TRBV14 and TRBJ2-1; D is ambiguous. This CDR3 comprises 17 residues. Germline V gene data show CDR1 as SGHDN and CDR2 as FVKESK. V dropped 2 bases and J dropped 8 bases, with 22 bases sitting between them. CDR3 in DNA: TGTGCCAGCAGCCAAATTGACTTGGTCCCCCCTGCGGATGAGCAGTTCTTC. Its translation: CASSQIDLVPPADEQFF.

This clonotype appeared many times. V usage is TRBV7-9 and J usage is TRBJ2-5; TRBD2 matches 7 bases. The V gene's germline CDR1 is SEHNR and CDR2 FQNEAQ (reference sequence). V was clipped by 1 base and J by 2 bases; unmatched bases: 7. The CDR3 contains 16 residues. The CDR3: CASSLGAGEAQETQYF. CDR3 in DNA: TGTGCCAGCAGCTTAGGTGCGGGAGAGGCTCAAGAGACCCAGTACTTC. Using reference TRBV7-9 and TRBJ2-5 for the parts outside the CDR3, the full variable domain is DTGVSQNPRHKITKRGQNVTFRCDPISEHNRLYWYRQTLGQGPEFLTYFQNEAQLEKSRLLSDRFSAERPKGSFSTLEIQRTEQGDSAMYLCASSLGAGEAQETQYFGPGTRLLVL.

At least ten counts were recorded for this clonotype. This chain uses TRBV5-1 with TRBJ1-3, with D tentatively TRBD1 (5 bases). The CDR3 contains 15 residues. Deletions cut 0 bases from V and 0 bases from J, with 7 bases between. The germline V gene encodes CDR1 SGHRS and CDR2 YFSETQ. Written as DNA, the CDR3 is TGCGCCAGCAGCTTGGAGGGGAACTCTGGAAACACCATATATTTT. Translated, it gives CASSLEGNSGNTIYF.

CDR3 coding DNA: TGTGCCAGCAGCTTTGGGGGGACATCCTACGAGCAGTACTTC. Translating it yields CASSFGGTSYEQYF. The chain is built from TRBV11-2 and TRBJ2-7; D is possibly TRBD1 or TRBD2 (6 bases each). V was cut by 3 bases and J by 1 base, with 10 bases left in between. Germline-derived CDR1 and CDR2 are SGHAT and FQNNGV. This CDR3 contains 14 residues.

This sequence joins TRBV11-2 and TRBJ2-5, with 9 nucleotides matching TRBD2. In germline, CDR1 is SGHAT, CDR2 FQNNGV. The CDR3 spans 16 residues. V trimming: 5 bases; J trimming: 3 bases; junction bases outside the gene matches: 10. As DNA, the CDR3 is TGTGCCAGCAGCCCGACAGGCGGGAGGGTGGAAGAGACCCAGTACTTC. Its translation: CASSPTGGRVEETQYF.

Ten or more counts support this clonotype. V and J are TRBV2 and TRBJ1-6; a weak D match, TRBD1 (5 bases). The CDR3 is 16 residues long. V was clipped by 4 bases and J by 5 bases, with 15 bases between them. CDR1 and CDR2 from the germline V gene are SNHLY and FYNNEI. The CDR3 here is CASSARGRGNNSPLHF. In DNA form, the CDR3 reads TGTGCCAGCAGTGCACGGGGACGGGGGAATAATTCACCCCTCCACTTT.

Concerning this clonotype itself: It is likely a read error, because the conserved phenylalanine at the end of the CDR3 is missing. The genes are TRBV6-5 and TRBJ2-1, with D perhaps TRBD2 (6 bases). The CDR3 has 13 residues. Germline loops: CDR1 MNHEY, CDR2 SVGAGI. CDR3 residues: CVSRLGSYNEQFI. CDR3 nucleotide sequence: TGTGTCAGCAGACTAGGGTCCTACAATGAGCAGTTCATC.

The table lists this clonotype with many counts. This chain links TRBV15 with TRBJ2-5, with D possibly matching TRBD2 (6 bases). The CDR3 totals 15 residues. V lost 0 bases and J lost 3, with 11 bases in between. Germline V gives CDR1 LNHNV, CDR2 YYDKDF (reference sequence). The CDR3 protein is CATSRDTGVEETQYF. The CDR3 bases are TGTGCCACCAGCAGAGACACGGGGGTGGAAGAGACCCAGTACTTC.

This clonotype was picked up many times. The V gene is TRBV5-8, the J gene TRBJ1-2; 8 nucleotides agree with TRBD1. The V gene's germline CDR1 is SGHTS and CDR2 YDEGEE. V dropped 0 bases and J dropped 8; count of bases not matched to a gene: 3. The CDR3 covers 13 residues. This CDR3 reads CASSLGQGSGYTF. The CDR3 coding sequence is TGTGCCAGCAGCTTGGGACAGGGGAGCGGCTACACCTTC.

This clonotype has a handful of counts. The CDR3 sequence is CASSSRALNTEAFF. DNA of the CDR3: TGTGCCAGCAGCTCCAGGGCTCTGAACACTGAAGCTTTCTTT. This rearrangement joins TRBV13 to TRBJ1-1; TRBD1 is a possible D gene (5 bases). CDR3 size: 14 residues. The V and J ends lost 4 bases and 0 bases respectively, with 9 bases between them. CDR1 is PRHDT and CDR2 is FYEKMQ in the germline V gene (reference sequence).

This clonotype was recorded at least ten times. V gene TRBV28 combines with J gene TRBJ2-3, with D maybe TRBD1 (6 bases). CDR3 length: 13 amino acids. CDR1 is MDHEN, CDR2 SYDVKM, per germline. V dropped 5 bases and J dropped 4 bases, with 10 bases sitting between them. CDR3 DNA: TGTGCCAGCAGTCTACGACAGGCAGATACGCAGTATTTT. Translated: CASSLRQADTQYF.

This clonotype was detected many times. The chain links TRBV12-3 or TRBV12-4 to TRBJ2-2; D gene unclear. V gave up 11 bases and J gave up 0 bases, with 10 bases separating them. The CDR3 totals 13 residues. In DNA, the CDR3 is TGTGCCTCGGCGACATCGAACACCGGGGAGCTGTTTTTT. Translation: CASATSNTGELFF.

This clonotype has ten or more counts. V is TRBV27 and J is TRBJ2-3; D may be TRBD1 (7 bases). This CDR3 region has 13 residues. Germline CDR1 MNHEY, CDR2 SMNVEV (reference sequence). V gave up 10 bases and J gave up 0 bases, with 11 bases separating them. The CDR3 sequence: CAMRDRSTDTQYF. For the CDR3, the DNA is TGTGCCATGCGGGACAGAAGCACAGATACGCAGTATTTT.

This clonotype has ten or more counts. DNA for the CDR3: TGCGCCAGCACCCCAGGGAGAAACTCCTACAATGAGCAGTTCTTC. It translates to CASTPGRNSYNEQFF. The chain has TRBV10-2 and TRBJ2-1; D possibly matches TRBD1 or TRBD2 (5 bases each). The V end lost 7 bases, the J end lost 0 bases, and 13 bases lay between the germline ends. There are 15 residues in the CDR3. Germline-derived CDR1 and CDR2 are WSHSY and SAAADI.

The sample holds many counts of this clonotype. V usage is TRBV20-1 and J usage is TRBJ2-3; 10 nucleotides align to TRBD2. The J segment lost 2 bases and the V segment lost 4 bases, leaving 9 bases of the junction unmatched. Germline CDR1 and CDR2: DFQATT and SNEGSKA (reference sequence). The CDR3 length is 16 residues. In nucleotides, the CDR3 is TGCAGTGCTACGCGGACTAGCGGAGGGTTCACAGATACGCAGTATTTT. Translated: CSATRTSGGFTDTQYF.

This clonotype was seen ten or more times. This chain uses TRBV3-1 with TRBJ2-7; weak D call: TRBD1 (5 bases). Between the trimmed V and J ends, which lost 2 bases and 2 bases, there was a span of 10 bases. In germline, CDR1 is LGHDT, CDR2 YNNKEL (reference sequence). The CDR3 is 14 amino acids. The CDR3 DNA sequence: TGTGCCAGCAGCCAACCGGACACCACCTACGAGCAGTACTTC. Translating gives CASSQPDTTYEQYF.

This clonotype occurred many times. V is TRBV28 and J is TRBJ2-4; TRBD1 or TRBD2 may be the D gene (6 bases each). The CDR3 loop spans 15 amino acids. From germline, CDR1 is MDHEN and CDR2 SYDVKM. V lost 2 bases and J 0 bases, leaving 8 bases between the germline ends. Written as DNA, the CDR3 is TGTGCCAGCAGTTTAAGGGGGGAAGCCAAAAACATTCAGTACTTC. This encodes CASSLRGEAKNIQYF.

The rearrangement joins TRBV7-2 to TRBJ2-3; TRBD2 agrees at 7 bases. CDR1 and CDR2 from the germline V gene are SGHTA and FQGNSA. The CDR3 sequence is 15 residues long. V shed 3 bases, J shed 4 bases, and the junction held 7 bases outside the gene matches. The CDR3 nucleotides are TGTGCCAGCAGCTTTGGGGGAGGGCCGGCAGATACGCAGTATTTT. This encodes CASSFGGGPADTQYF.

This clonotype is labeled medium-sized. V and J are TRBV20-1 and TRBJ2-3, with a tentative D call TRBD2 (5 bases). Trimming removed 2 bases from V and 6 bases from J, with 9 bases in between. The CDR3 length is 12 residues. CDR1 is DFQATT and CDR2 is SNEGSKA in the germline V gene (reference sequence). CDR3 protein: CSARLASDTQYF. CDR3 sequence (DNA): TGCAGTGCTAGACTAGCTTCGGATACGCAGTATTTT.

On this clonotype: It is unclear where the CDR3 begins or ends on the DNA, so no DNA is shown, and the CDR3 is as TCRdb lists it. CDR3 amino acids: CSVVRLVLNEQFFGPGSYEQYF. J is TRBJ2-7 and V is TRBV29-1; the D call in the table, TRBD1, was not verified against the DNA. Germline V gives CDR1 SQVTM, CDR2 ANQGSEA. Both ends counted, the CDR3 spans 22 residues.

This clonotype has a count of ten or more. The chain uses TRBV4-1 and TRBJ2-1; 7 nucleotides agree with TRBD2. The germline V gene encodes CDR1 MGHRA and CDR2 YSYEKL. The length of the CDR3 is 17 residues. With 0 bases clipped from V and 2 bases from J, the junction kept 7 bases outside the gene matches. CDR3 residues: CASSQDLGGGTYNEQFF. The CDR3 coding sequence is TGCGCCAGCAGCCAAGATCTCGGGGGAGGGACCTACAATGAGCAGTTCTTC.

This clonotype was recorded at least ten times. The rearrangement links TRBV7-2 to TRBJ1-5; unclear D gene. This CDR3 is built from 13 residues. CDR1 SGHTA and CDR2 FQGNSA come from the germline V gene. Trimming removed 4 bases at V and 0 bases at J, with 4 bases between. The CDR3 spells CASSSYSNQPQHF. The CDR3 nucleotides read TGTGCCAGCAGCTCATATAGCAATCAGCCCCAGCATTTT.

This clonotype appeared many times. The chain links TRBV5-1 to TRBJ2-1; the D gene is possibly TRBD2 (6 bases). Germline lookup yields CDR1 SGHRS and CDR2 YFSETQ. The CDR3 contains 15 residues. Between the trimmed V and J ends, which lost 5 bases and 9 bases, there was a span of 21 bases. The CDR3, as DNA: TGCGCCAGCAGGGTAGCTGCTCGGGAGAGCAGTGAGCAGTTCTTC. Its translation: CASRVAARESSEQFF.

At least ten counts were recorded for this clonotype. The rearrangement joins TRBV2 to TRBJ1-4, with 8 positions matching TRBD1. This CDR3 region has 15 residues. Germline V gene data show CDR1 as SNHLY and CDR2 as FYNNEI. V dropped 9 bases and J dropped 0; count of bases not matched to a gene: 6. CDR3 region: CASTGGITTNEKLFF. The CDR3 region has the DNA TGTGCCAGTACAGGGGGTATCACAACTAATGAAAAACTGTTTTTT.

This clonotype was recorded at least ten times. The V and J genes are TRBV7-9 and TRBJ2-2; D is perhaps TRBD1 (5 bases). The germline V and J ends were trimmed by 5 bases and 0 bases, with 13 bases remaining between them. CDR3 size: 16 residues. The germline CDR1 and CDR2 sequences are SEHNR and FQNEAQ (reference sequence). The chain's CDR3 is CASSRQGPSNTGELFF. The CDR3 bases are TGTGCCAGCAGCCGGCAGGGCCCTTCGAACACCGGGGAGCTGTTTTTT. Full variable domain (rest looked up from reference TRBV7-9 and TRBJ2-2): DTGVSQNPRHKITKRGQNVTFRCDPISEHNRLYWYRQTLGQGPEFLTYFQNEAQLEKSRLLSDRFSAERPKGSFSTLEIQRTEQGDSAMYLCASSRQGPSNTGELFFGEGSRLTVL.

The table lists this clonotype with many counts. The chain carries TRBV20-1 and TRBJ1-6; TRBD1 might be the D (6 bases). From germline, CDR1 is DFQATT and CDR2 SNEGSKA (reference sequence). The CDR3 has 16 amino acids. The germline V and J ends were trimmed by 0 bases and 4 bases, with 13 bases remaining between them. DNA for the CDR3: TGCAGTGCTAGAGATACGGGGGGCGGATATAATTCACCCCTCCACTTT. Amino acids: CSARDTGGGYNSPLHF.

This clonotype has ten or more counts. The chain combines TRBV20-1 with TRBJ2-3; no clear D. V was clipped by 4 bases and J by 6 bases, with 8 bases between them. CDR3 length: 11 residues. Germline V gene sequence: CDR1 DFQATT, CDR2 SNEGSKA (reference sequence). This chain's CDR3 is CSATLGDTQYF. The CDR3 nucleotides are TGCAGTGCTACCCTTGGGGATACGCAGTATTTT.